This T cell receptor beta chain was identified in a study of cytomegalovirus exposure and HLA in healthy donors. Across the study: A data release that came early held 80 million to 95 million unique TCRs from HLA-typed donors. Of all 360 or so donors who were genotyped, roughly 81% belonged to the Caucasian-associated ancestry cluster.

With respect to this clone: Its matching antigen is unknown.

Overall study findings and caveats: A later analysis found common viral pathogens apparently linked to several of the most significant clusters.

The CDR3 is 13 amino acids. Germline V CDR1 and CDR2: MRHNA, SNTAGT. V was trimmed by 4 bases and J by 4 bases, leaving 10 bases between them. PCR involved 60 Vbeta and 13 Jbeta primers. Only in-frame clones appear in the TCRdb table, and some are missing; sequencing was by immunoSEQ multiplex PCR. The sample lists some 120,000 clones; 74% were seen once. The chain is built from TRBV6-4 and TRBJ1-2, with D possibly matching TRBD1 (6 bases). The sequencing input was PBMCs. The source is a human donor in good health. This chain's CDR3 is CASSATGTYGYTF. The CDR3, as DNA: TGTGCCAGCAGTGCTACAGGGACCTATGGCTACACCTTC.